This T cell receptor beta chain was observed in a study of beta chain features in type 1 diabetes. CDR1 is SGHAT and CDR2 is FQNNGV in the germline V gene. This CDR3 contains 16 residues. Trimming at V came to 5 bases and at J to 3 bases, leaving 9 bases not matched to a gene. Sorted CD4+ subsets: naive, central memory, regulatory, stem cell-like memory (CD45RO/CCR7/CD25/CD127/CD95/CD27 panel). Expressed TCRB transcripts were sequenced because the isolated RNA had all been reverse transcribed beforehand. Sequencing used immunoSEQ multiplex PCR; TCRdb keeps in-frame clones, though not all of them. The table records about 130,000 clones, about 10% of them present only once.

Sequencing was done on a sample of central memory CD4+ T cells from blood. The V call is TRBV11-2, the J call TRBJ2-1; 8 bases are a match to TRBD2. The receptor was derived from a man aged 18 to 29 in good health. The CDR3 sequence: CASSPLGAGGYNEQFF. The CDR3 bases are TGTGCCAGCAGCCCCCTGGGGGCGGGGGGCTACAATGAGCAGTTCTTC.